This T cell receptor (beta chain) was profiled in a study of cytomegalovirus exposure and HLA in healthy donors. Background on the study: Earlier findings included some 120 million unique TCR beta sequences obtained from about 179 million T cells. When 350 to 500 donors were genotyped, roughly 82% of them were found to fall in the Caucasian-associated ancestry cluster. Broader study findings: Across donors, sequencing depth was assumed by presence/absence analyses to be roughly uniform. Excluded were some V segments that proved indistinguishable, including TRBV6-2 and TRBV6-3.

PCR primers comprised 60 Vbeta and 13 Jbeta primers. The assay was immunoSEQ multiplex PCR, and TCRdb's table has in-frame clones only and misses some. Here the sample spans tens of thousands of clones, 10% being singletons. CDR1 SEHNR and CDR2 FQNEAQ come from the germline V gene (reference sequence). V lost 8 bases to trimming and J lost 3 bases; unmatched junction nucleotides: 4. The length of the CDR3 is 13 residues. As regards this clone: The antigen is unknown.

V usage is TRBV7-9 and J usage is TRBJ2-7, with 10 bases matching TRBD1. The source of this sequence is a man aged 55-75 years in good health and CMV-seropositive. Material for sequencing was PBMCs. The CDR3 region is CASEGDRGYEQYF. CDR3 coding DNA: TGTGCCAGCGAGGGGGACAGGGGCTACGAGCAGTACTTC.